This T cell receptor (beta chain) stems from a study of shared clonotypes between healthy human individuals. As concerns this clone: Its antigen is unidentified.

Findings and caveats of the study: Some naive CD4 clonotypes, about 5%, turned up in common across a few donors.

The germline V and J ends were trimmed by 1 base and 5 bases, with 7 bases remaining between them. The CDR3 is made up of 12 amino acids. Per germline, CDR1 SGHDT and CDR2 YYEEEE. The assay was immunoSEQ multiplex PCR, and TCRdb's table has in-frame clones only and misses some. The sample contains millions of clones, about 93% of which appear only once. CD45RO-negative CD8 cells positively selected for CCR7 made up the naive population, which excluded terminally differentiated effector memory CD45RA+ cells. V and J are TRBV5-6 and TRBJ2-7; D remains unclear. Input material: naive CD8+ T cells from PBMCs. The source is a man in his late teens or twenties in good health. Some clones in this sample may be carry-over from other donors' samples. The CDR3 nucleotides read TGTGCCAGCAGCTTGAGTAGAAACGAGCAGTACTTC. It codes for CASSLSRNEQYF. The whole variable domain, filled in from reference TRBV5-6 and TRBJ2-7, reads DAGVTQSPTHLIKTRGQQVTLRCSPKSGHDTVSWYQQALGQGPQFIFQYYEEEERQRGNFPDRFSGHQFPNYSSELNVNALLLGDSALYLCASSLSRNEQYFGPGTRLTVT.